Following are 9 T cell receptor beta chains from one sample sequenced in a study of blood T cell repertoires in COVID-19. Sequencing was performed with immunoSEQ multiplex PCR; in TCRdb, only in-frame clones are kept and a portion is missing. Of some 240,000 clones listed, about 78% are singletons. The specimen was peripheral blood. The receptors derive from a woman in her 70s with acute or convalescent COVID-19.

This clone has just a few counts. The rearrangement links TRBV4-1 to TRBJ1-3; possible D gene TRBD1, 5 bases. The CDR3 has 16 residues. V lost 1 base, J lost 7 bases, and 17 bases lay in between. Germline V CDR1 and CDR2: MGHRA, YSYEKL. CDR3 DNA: TGCGCCAGCAGCCAAGTTGGACTAAAATCAGGGAACACCATATATTTT. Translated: CASSQVGLKSGNTIYF.

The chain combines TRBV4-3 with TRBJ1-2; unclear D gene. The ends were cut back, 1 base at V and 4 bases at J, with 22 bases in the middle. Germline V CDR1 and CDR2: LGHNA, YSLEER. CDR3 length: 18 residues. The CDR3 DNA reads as TGCGCCAGCAGCCAAGGTGTCGCTGCTCGCGGACTACTCTATGGCTACACCTTC. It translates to CASSQGVAARGLLYGYTF.

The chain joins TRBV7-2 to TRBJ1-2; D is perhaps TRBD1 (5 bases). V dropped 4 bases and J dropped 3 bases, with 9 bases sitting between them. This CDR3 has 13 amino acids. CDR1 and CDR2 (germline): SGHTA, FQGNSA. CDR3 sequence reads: CASSYDRDYGYTF. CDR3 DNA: TGTGCCAGCAGCTACGACAGAGACTATGGCTACACCTTC.

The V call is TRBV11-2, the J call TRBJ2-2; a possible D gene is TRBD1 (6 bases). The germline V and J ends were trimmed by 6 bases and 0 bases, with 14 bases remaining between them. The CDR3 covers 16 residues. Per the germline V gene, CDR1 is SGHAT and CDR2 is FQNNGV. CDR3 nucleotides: TGTGCCAGCAGACCTCCGGGACAAGCGAACACCGGGGAGCTGTTTTTT. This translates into CASRPPGQANTGELFF.

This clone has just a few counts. Here the CDR3 DNA reads TGTGCCAGCAGTTTGCGACGGACAGGGGGGTTTTCACCCCTCCACTTT. Translation: CASSLRRTGGFSPLHF. This chain connects TRBV28 to TRBJ1-6; 10 bases align to TRBD1. V was pared by 3 bases and J by 9 bases, with 8 bases of the junction left unmatched. Germline CDR1 MDHEN, CDR2 SYDVKM. CDR3 length: 16 amino acids.

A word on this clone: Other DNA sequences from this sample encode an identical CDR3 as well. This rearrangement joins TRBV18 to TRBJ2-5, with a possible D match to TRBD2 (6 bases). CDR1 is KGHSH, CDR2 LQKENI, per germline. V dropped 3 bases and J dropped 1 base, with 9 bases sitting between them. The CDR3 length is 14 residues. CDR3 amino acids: CASSPTGVQETQYF. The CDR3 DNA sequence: TGTGCCAGCTCACCTACGGGGGTCCAAGAGACCCAGTACTTC.

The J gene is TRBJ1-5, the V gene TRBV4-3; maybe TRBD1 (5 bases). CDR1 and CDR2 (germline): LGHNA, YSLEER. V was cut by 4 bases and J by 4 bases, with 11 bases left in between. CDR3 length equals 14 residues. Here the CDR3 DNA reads TGCGCCAGCAGCCCCTCGACAGTAAATCAGCCCCAGCATTTT. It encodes CASSPSTVNQPQHF.

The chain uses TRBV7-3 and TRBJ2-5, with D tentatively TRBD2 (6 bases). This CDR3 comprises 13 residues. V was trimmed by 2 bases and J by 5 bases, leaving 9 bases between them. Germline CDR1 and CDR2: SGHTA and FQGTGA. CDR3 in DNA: TGTGCCAGCAGCTTAGGACTACTGGAGACCCAGTACTTC. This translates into CASSLGLLETQYF.

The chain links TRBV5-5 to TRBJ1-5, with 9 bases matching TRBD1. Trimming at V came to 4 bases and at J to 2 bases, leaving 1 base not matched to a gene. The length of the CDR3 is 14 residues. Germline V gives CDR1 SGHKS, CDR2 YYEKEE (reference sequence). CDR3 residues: CASSRTGGNQPQHF. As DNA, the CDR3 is TGTGCCAGCAGCCGGACAGGGGGCAATCAGCCCCAGCATTTT.